This T cell receptor (beta chain) comes out of a study of blood T cells in healthy people across ages. Using a J-beta primer mix together with a sample-barcoded 5' primer, a second PCR was run for roughly 7 to 11 cycles. In TCRdb, the 5' RACE reads were re-called with MiXCR into one record per CDR3 protein. The repertoire holds 950,000 to 1,200,000 distinct CDR3 sequences, 35% to 45% seen once, with around 14% in the top ten. Sample donors were healthy Caucasian individuals that came from Russia, aged about 6 to 100. In each sample, at least 6 million PBMCs were isolated. This clonotype was detected a few times. V lost 7 bases to trimming and J lost 4 bases, with 23 bases between them. Germline CDR1 MGHRA, CDR2 YSYEKL. The CDR3 spans 17 residues.

The sample taken for sequencing was blood. The chain combines TRBV4-1 with TRBJ2-1, with TRBD1 as a possible D gene (5 bases). This receptor was obtained from a man aged 18 to 29 in good health. This chain's CDR3 is CASTHAQGSSAYNEQFF. CDR3 in DNA: TGCGCCAGCACTCATGCCCAGGGCTCTTCTGCATACAATGAGCAGTTCTTC.